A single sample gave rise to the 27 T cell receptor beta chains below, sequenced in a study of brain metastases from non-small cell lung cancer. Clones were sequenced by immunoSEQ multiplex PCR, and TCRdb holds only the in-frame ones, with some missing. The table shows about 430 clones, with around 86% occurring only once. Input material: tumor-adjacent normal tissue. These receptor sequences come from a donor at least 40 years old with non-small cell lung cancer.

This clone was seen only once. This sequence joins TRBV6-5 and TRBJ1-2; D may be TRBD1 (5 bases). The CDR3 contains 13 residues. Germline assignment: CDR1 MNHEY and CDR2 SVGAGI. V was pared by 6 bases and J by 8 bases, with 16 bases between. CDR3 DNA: TGTGCCAGCAGAGCCTCGGGGGGAGAAGGCTACACCTTC. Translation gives CASRASGGEGYTF.

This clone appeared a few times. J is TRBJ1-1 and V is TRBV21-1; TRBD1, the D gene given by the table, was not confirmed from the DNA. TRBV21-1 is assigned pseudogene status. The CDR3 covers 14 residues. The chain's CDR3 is CASSKKDRGTEAFF. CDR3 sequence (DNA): TGTGCCAGCAGCAAAAAAGACAGGGGCACTGAAGCTTTCTTT.

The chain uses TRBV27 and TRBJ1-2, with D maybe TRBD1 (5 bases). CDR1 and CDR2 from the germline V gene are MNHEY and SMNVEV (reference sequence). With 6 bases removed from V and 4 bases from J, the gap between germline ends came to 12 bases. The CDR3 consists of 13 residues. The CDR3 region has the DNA TGTGCCAGCAGCCACGACAGAAGCTATGGCTACACCTTC. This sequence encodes CASSHDRSYGYTF.

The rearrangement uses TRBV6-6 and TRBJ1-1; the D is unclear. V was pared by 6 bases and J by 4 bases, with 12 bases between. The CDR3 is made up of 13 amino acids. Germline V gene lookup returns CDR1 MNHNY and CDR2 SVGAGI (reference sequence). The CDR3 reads CASRRSDVTEAFF. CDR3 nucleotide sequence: TGTGCCAGCAGGCGCTCAGACGTCACTGAAGCTTTCTTT.

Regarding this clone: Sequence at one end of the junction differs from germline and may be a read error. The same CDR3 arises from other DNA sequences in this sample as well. The CDR3 bases are TGTGCCAGTAGCTCAGGGGCCTCGTCGGATTCACCCCTCCACTTT. Amino acid sequence: CASSSGASSDSPLHF. V and J are TRBV7-8 and TRBJ1-6, with D perhaps TRBD1 (6 bases). This CDR3 region has 15 residues. CDR1 and CDR2 from the germline V gene are SGHVS and FQNEAQ.

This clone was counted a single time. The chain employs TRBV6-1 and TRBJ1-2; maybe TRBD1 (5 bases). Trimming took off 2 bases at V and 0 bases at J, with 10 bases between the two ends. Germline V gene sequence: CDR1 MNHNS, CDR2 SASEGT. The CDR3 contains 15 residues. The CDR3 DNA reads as TGTGCCAGCAGTGAATTCGCGGGGGCTAACTATGGCTACACCTTC. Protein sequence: CASSEFAGANYGYTF.

In DNA form, the CDR3 reads TGCGCCAGCAGCCAGGAGCGGCTTTTTGAAGCTTTCTTT. Amino acids: CASSQERLFEAFF. The chain recombines TRBV4-3 with TRBJ1-1; D not resolved. This CDR3 is 13 amino acids long. Germline lookup yields CDR1 LGHNA and CDR2 YSLEER. V was cut by 3 bases and J by 7 bases, with 12 bases left in between.

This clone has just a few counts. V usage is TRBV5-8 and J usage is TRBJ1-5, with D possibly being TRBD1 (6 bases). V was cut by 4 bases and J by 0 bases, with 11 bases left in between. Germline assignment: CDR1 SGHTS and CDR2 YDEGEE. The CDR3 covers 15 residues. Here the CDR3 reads CASSVQGYSNQPQHF. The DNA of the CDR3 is TGTGCCAGCAGCGTACAGGGTTATAGCAATCAGCCCCAGCATTTT.

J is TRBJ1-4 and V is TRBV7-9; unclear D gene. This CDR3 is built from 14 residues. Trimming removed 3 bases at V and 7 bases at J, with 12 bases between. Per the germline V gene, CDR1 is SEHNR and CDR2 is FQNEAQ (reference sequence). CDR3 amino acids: CASSLGLGGEKLFF. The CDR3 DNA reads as TGTGCCAGCAGCTTGGGGTTAGGAGGTGAAAAACTGTTTTTT.

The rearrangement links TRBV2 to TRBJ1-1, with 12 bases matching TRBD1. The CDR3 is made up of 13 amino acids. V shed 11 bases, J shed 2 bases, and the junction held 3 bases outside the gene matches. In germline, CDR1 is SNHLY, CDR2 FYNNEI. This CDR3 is CAGGQGANTEAFF. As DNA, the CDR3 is TGTGCCGGGGGACAGGGGGCAAACACTGAAGCTTTCTTT. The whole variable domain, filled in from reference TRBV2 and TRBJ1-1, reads EPEVTQTPSHQVTQMGQEVILRCVPISNHLYFYWYRQILGQKVEFLVSFYNNEISEKSEIFDDQFSVERPDGSNFTLKIRSTKLEDSAMYFCAGGQGANTEAFFGQGTRLTVV.

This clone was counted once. The CDR3 bases are TGTGCCAGCAGCCAAGAGATGATACCCGGGGAGCTGTTTTTT. Translating it yields CASSQEMIPGELFF. The J gene is TRBJ2-2, the V gene TRBV14; D unclear. This CDR3 region has 14 residues. In germline, CDR1 is SGHDN, CDR2 FVKESK. Trimming removed 0 bases from V and 6 bases from J, with 8 bases in between.

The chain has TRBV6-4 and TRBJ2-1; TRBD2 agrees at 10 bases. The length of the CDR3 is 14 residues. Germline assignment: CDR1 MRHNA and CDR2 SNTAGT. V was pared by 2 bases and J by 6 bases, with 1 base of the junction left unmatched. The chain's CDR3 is CASSDTSGANEQFF. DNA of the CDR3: TGTGCCAGCAGTGACACTAGCGGGGCCAATGAGCAGTTCTTC.

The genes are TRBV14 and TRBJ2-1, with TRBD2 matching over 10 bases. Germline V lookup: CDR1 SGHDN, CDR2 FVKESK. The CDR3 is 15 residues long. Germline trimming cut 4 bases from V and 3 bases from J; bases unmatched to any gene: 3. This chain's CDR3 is CASSRQRGGYNEQFF. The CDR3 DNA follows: TGTGCCAGCAGCCGCCAGCGGGGGGGCTACAATGAGCAGTTCTTC.

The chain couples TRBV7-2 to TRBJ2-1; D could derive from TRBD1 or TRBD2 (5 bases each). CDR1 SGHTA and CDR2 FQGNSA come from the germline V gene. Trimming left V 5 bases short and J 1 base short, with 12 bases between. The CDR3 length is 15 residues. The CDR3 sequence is CASSPTGPSYNEQFF. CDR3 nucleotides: TGTGCCAGCAGCCCGACGGGGCCTTCCTACAATGAGCAGTTCTTC.

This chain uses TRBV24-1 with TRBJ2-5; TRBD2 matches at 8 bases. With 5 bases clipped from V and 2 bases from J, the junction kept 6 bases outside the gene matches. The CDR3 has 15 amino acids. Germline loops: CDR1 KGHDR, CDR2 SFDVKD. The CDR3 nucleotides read TGTGCCACCAGTGGGACTAGCTGGGAACAAGAGACCCAGTACTTC. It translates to CATSGTSWEQETQYF.

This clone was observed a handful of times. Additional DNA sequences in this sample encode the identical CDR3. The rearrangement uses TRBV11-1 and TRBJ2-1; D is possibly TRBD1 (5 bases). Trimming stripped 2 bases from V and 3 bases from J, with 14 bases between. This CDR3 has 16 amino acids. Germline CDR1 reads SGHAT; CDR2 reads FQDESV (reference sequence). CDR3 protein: CASSLQGKGYYNEQFF. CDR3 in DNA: TGTGCCAGCAGCTTACAGGGAAAGGGGTACTACAATGAGCAGTTCTTC.

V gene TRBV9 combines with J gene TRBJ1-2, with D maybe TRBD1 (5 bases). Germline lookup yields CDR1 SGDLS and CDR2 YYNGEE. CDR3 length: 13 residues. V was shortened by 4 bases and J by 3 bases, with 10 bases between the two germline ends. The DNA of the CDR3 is TGTGCCAGCAGCCTGGGCAGGGACTATGGCTACACCTTC. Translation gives CASSLGRDYGYTF.

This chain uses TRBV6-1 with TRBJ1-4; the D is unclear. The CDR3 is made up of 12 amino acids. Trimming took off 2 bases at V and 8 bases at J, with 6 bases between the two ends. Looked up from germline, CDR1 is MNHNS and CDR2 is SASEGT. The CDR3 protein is CASSELGEKLFF. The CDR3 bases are TGTGCCAGCAGTGAATTGGGAGAAAAACTGTTTTTT.

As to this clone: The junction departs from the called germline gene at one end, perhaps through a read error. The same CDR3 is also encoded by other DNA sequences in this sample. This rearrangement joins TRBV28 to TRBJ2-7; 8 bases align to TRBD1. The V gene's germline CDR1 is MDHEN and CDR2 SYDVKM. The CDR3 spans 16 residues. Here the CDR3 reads CASSFRDRISSYEQYF. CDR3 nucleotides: TGTGCCAGCAGTTTCCGGGACAGGATTTCCTCCTACGAGCAGTACTTT.

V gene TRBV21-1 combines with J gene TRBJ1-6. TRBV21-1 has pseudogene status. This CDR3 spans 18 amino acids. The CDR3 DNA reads TGTGCCAGCAGCAAGGTTCGCGCTCCAGAAATGCGGGGTTCACCCCTCCACTTT. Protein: CASSKVRAPEMRGSPLHF.

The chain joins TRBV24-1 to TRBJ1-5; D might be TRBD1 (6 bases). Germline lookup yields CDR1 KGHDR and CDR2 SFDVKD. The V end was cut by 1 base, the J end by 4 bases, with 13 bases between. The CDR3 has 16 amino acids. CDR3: CATSDLTGRPNQPQHF. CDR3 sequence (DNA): TGTGCCACCAGTGATTTAACAGGGAGGCCGAATCAGCCCCAGCATTTT.

CDR3: CSVEEDEGIYGYTF. The CDR3 nucleotides read TGCAGCGTTGAAGAGGACGAAGGGATCTATGGCTACACCTTC. The rearrangement joins TRBV29-1 to TRBJ1-2, with D uncertain. From germline, CDR1 is SQVTM and CDR2 ANQGSEA. The CDR3 consists of 14 residues. With 0 bases removed from V and 4 bases from J, the gap between germline ends came to 12 bases.

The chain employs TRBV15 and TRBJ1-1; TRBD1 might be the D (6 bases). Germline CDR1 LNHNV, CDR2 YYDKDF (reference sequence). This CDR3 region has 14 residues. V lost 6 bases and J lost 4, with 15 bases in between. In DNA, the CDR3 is TGTGCCACCAGGATTGGGGGGCCAGGCACTGAAGCTTTCTTT. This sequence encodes CATRIGGPGTEAFF.

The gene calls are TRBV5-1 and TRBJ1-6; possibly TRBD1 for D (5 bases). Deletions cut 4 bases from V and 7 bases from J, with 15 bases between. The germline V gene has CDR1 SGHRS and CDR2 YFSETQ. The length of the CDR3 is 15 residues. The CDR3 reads CASSPRGQGNSPLHF. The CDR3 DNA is TGCGCCAGCAGCCCCCGCGGCCAGGGAAATTCACCCCTCCACTTT.

The CDR3: CAISEFSTEAFF. The CDR3 DNA follows: TGTGCCATCAGTGAGTTTAGCACTGAAGCTTTCTTT. The rearrangement joins TRBV10-3 to TRBJ1-1; D remains ambiguous. CDR3 size: 12 residues. Trimming removed 1 base from V and 4 bases from J, with 4 bases in between. CDR1 and CDR2 from the germline V gene are ENHRY and SYGVKD.

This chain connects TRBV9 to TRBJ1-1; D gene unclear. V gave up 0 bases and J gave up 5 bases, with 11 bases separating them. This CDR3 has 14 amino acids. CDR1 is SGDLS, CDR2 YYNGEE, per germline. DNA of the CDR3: TGTGCCAGCAGCGTAGATGAGGGCCGGACTGAAGCTTTCTTT. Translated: CASSVDEGRTEAFF.

In DNA form, the CDR3 reads TGTGCCAGCAGCATACAGGGGTACGAGCAGTACTTC. Residues: CASSIQGYEQYF. This rearrangement joins TRBV5-6 to TRBJ2-7; 7 bases match TRBD1. Germline assignment: CDR1 SGHDT and CDR2 YYEEEE. J gave up 4 bases and V 4 bases, and 2 bases lay outside the gene matches. CDR3 length: 12 amino acids.